The 18 T cell receptor beta chains listed next were all sequenced from one sample in a study of OX40 agonist ivuxolimab in advanced cancers. Repertoires were generated with immunoSEQ multiplex PCR, while TCRdb's copy carries only in-frame clones and drops some. The sample has some 69,000 clones; roughly 92% are singletons. The source material was CD4+ or CD8+ T cells sorted from blood, sampled in a trial of the OX40 agonist ivuxolimab. Receptors originate from an adult with an advanced solid tumor such as melanoma, head and neck, liver or kidney cancer.

The V call is TRBV11-2, the J call TRBJ2-1; 9 bases agree with TRBD2. The CDR3 is 16 residues long. Trimming removed 2 bases from V and 5 bases from J; junction bases left unmatched: 7. Germline assignment: CDR1 SGHAT and CDR2 FQNNGV. As DNA, the CDR3 is TGTGCCAGCAGCTTAATTAGCGGGAGCTCTCACAATGAGCAGTTCTTC. Its protein product is CASSLISGSSHNEQFF.

V gene TRBV5-5 combines with J gene TRBJ2-3; D ambiguous. The CDR3 has 16 residues. V lost 5 bases, J lost 0 bases, and 16 bases lay in between. Looked up from germline, CDR1 is SGHKS and CDR2 is YYEKEE (reference sequence). CDR3: CASSRFPATSTDTQYF. CDR3 in DNA: TGTGCCAGCAGTCGTTTCCCAGCTACTAGCACAGATACGCAGTATTTT.

V gene TRBV6-1 combines with J gene TRBJ2-7; 8 bases are shared with TRBD1. CDR1 and CDR2 from the germline V gene are MNHNS and SASEGT. The CDR3 is 15 residues long. V gave up 6 bases and J gave up 0 bases; unmatched junction bases: 7. CDR3 amino acids: CASRGGQVVSYEQYF. In DNA, the CDR3 is TGTGCCAGCAGGGGGGGACAGGTCGTCTCCTACGAGCAGTACTTC.

The rearrangement links TRBV28 to TRBJ2-7; 7 bases are shared with TRBD1. This CDR3 has 15 residues. Per germline, CDR1 MDHEN and CDR2 SYDVKM. Losses at the gene ends were 3 bases for V and 5 bases for J; bases not matched to a gene: 10. CDR3 DNA sequence: TGTGCCAGCAGTTTTAGGACAGGACGTTCCAACGAGCAGTACTTC. Translated, it gives CASSFRTGRSNEQYF.

This chain uses TRBV19 with TRBJ1-5; TRBD1 is a possible D gene (6 bases). Trimming shortened V by 6 bases and J by 4 bases, and 16 bases separated the two germline ends. CDR3 length equals 15 residues. Per the germline V gene, CDR1 is LNHDA and CDR2 is SQIVND (reference sequence). The CDR3 sequence: CASSRDTYGNQPQHF. The CDR3 bases are TGTGCCAGTAGCCGGGACACCTACGGAAATCAGCCCCAGCATTTT.

This clone was counted a single time. The chain is built from TRBV25-1 and TRBJ2-1, with 8 nucleotides matching TRBD2. The CDR3 consists of 16 residues. Losses at the gene ends were 1 base for V and 3 bases for J; bases not matched to a gene: 5. In germline, CDR1 is MGHDK, CDR2 SYGVNS. The CDR3 sequence is CASSESGGGGYNEQFF. Written as DNA, the CDR3 is TGTGCCAGCAGTGAATCGGGAGGGGGGGGCTACAATGAGCAGTTCTTC.

This chain connects TRBV7-7 to TRBJ1-1; no clear D. The CDR3 is made up of 13 amino acids. Germline CDR1 is SSHAT and CDR2 is FNYEAQ (reference sequence). The ends were cut back, 2 bases at V and 1 base at J, with 5 bases in the middle. CDR3 sequence: CASSLNRNTEAFF. CDR3 bases: TGTGCCAGCAGCTTAAACAGGAACACTGAAGCTTTCTTT.

The chain joins TRBV18 to TRBJ2-7; 8 bases are shared with TRBD1. Germline-derived CDR1 and CDR2 are KGHSH and LQKENI. The V gene end was trimmed by 5 bases and the J gene end by 1 base; junction bases not matched to a gene: 13. CDR3 length equals 17 residues. CDR3 sequence (DNA): TGTGCCAGCTCATCGTTATCTGGGACAGGAATATCCTACGAGCAGTACTTC. This sequence encodes CASSSLSGTGISYEQYF.

The CDR3 here is CASREDRGHGDTQYF. DNA of the CDR3: TGTGCCAGCAGGGAGGACAGGGGGCATGGAGATACGCAGTATTTT. The V and J genes are TRBV6-1 and TRBJ2-3; 11 bases are shared with TRBD1. Germline loops: CDR1 MNHNS, CDR2 SASEGT. The CDR3 contains 15 residues. The ends lost 6 bases at V and 5 bases at J; junction bases unmatched: 7.

The V gene is TRBV15, the J gene TRBJ1-6; tentative D call: TRBD1 (6 bases). CDR3 size: 15 residues. Trimming removed 2 bases at V and 9 bases at J, with 14 bases between. Germline assignment: CDR1 LNHNV and CDR2 YYDKDF (reference sequence). The CDR3 loop reads CATSRRQASISPLHF. In DNA form, the CDR3 reads TGTGCCACCAGCAGACGACAGGCTAGTATTTCACCCCTCCACTTT.

The rearrangement uses TRBV19 and TRBJ2-7, with no clear D. The CDR3 length is 13 residues. CDR1 is LNHDA and CDR2 is SQIVND in the germline V gene (reference sequence). The V gene lost 10 bases and the J gene lost 4 bases, with 17 bases spanning the gap. For the CDR3, the DNA is TGTGCCACCTGCGGCTTCCTAGTTTACGAGCAGTACTTC. It specifies CATCGFLVYEQYF.

The chain employs TRBV28 and TRBJ1-6; D remains unclear. This CDR3 has 14 residues. Trimming took off 7 bases at V and 0 bases at J, with 7 bases between the two ends. Germline CDR1 MDHEN, CDR2 SYDVKM. CDR3: CASKTGSYNSPLHF. CDR3 DNA: TGTGCCAGCAAAACCGGCTCCTATAATTCACCCCTCCACTTT.

This clone has a single count. At the DNA level, this CDR3 is encoded by other sequences in the same sample as well. V gene TRBV5-1 combines with J gene TRBJ2-1, with TRBD2 identical over 12 bases. The J segment lost 7 bases and the V segment lost 3 bases, leaving 5 bases of the junction unmatched. The CDR3 extends over 15 amino acids. The germline CDR1 and CDR2 sequences are SGHRS and YFSETQ. In DNA, the CDR3 is TGCGCCAGCAGCTCGACTAGCGGGAGATCGAATGAGCAGTTCTTC. Residues: CASSSTSGRSNEQFF. The variable domain in full, with the rest retrieved from reference TRBV5-1 and TRBJ2-1, is KAGVTQTPRYLIKTRGQQVTLSCSPISGHRSVSWYQQTPGQGLQFLFEYFSETQRNKGNFPGRFSGRQFSNSRSEMNVSTLELGDSALYLCASSSTSGRSNEQFFGPGTRLTVL.

The CDR3 here is CAISDIWTGGSYEQYF. CDR3 nucleotides: TGTGCCATCAGTGATATCTGGACAGGGGGTTCCTACGAGCAGTACTTC. The rearrangement links TRBV10-3 to TRBJ2-7; TRBD1 matches 10 bases. This CDR3 comprises 16 residues. The germline V gene encodes CDR1 ENHRY and CDR2 SYGVKD. Trimming at V came to 3 bases and at J to 1 base, leaving 6 bases not matched to a gene.

The chain combines TRBV19 with TRBJ2-7, with a weak D call TRBD2 (6 bases). Trimming shortened V by 1 base and J by 6 bases, and 10 bases separated the two germline ends. This CDR3 has 13 residues. Germline V gene sequence: CDR1 LNHDA, CDR2 SQIVND (reference sequence). CDR3 amino acids: CASSIVPGGEQYF. In DNA form, the CDR3 reads TGTGCCAGTAGTATAGTTCCCGGGGGCGAGCAGTACTTC.

The J gene is TRBJ2-7, the V gene TRBV5-8, with a weak D call TRBD1 (6 bases). Germline V CDR1 and CDR2: SGHTS, YDEGEE. The CDR3 length is 16 residues. V lost 4 bases and J 2 bases, leaving 19 bases between the germline ends. CDR3: CASSLLTGLHPYEQYF. The CDR3 bases are TGTGCCAGCAGCCTACTCACAGGGCTCCATCCCTACGAGCAGTACTTC.

This chain uses TRBV7-2 with TRBJ1-2; TRBD1 agrees at 8 bases. The ends lost 5 bases at V and 0 bases at J; junction bases unmatched: 5. The CDR3 has 15 residues. Germline assignment: CDR1 SGHTA and CDR2 FQGNSA. The CDR3 DNA reads as TGTGCCAGCAGCCGAGACAGGGGAACTAACTATGGCTACACCTTC. It is translated as CASSRDRGTNYGYTF.

V is TRBV2 and J is TRBJ2-4; D ambiguous. CDR1 and CDR2 from the germline V gene are SNHLY and FYNNEI. This CDR3 region has 11 residues. Trimming removed 6 bases from V and 8 bases from J, with 8 bases in between. The CDR3 sequence: CASSAWDIQYF. In DNA, the CDR3 is TGTGCCAGCAGCGCATGGGACATTCAGTACTTC. Combining the CDR3 with reference TRBV2 and TRBJ2-4 gives the whole variable domain EPEVTQTPSHQVTQMGQEVILRCVPISNHLYFYWYRQILGQKVEFLVSFYNNEISEKSEIFDDQFSVERPDGSNFTLKIRSTKLEDSAMYFCASSAWDIQYFGAGTRLSVL.